This TCR beta chain comes out of a study of OX40 agonist ivuxolimab in advanced cancers. Whole-study results and caveats: The average count of expanded clones was higher among CD8+ T cells than among CD4+.

To note about this clone: The antigen is undetermined.

J gave up 0 bases and V 7 bases, and 10 bases lay outside the gene matches. The germline gives CDR1 SGHVS, CDR2 FNYEAQ. This CDR3 has 18 amino acids. TCRdb's copy holds only in-frame clones and misses some; the assay was immunoSEQ multiplex PCR. This table has about 32,000 clones, about four fifths appearing once. At cycle 4 day 1, cycle 7 day 1, and baseline, blood was sampled. Sequencing used CD4+ or CD8+ T cells sorted from blood, obtained in a trial of the OX40 agonist ivuxolimab. The chain combines TRBV7-6 with TRBJ2-3, with 13 positions matching TRBD2. The source is an adult with an advanced solid tumor such as melanoma, head and neck, liver or kidney cancer. CDR3 loop: CASTEPGLAGLSTDTQYF. In DNA, the CDR3 is TGTGCCAGCACCGAACCGGGACTAGCGGGACTTAGCACAGATACGCAGTATTTT.